These 19 T cell receptor beta chains originate from one sample sequenced in a study of human T cells and chemical hapten exposure. Specified time point: patch test 3, about 24 weeks after DPC sensitization. The treatment is: therapeutic diphenylcyclopropenone sensitization with weekly scalp DPC. Via MiXCR, TCRdb re-called the RACE reads, giving one row per CDR3 protein. The sample includes 95,000 to 150,000 distinct CDR3 sequences, about 10% of them seen just once. The specimen was whole blood, collected in connection with sensitization to the hapten diphenylcyclopropenone (DPC). The receptors were gathered from a woman between 50 and 59 years old with alopecia areata. Some clones in this sample may be carry-over from other donors' samples.

Worth noting for this clonotype: A read error may explain this, as a much larger clone is one base away. The rearrangement uses TRBV24-1 and TRBJ2-1, with a tentative D call TRBD1 (5 bases). The CDR3 spans 11 residues. Trimming removed 10 bases from V and 8 bases from J, with 11 bases in between. CDR1 is KGHDR and CDR2 is SFDVKD in the germline V gene. The CDR3 is CATTREDEQFF. DNA of the CDR3: TGTGCCACTACCAGGGAAGATGAGCAGTTCTTC.

This clonotype was counted ten times or more. V usage is TRBV20-1 and J usage is TRBJ2-7; 11 positions agree with TRBD2. The V gene end was trimmed by 5 bases and the J gene end by 1 base; junction bases not matched to a gene: 7. CDR1 and CDR2 from the germline V gene are DFQATT and SNEGSKA (reference sequence). The CDR3 is 15 residues long. The CDR3, as DNA: TGCAGTGCTCTTCCCCCTAGCGGGGGGTCCTACGAGCAGTACTTC. It encodes CSALPPSGGSYEQYF.

V usage is TRBV7-8 and J usage is TRBJ2-3; 8 bases map to TRBD1. The CDR3 contains 17 residues. The V segment lost 1 base and the J segment 4 bases; nucleotides outside the gene matches: 10. From germline, CDR1 is SGHVS and CDR2 FQNEAQ. The CDR3 coding sequence is TGTGCCAGCAGCTTAGGCCAGGGGGCGCGGAGGTCAGATACGCAGTATTTT. It specifies CASSLGQGARRSDTQYF.

This clonotype was seen only a few times. V is TRBV5-4 and J is TRBJ2-7; D is perhaps TRBD1 or TRBD2 (5 bases each). V dropped 2 bases and J dropped 6 bases, with 9 bases sitting between them. CDR1 is SGHNT and CDR2 is YYREEE in the germline V gene (reference sequence). This CDR3 has 12 residues. CDR3 sequence reads: CASSFRGAEQYF. In DNA, the CDR3 is TGTGCCAGCAGCTTTAGAGGGGCCGAGCAGTACTTC.

The rearrangement links TRBV20-1 to TRBJ2-3; 11 bases agree with TRBD2. The CDR3 has 16 residues. Per the germline V gene, CDR1 is DFQATT and CDR2 is SNEGSKA (reference sequence). Germline trimming cut 5 bases from V and 2 bases from J; bases unmatched to any gene: 9. CDR3 region: CSAAEGSGGATDTQYF. DNA for the CDR3: TGCAGTGCTGCCGAGGGTAGCGGGGGGGCCACAGATACGCAGTATTTT.

This rearrangement joins TRBV27 to TRBJ2-3; 8 positions agree with TRBD1. This CDR3 contains 13 residues. Germline assignment: CDR1 MNHEY and CDR2 SMNVEV (reference sequence). V shed 6 bases and J 7 bases; nucleotides not matched to a gene: 6. The chain's CDR3 is CASRVTGEHTQYF. CDR3 sequence (DNA): TGTGCCAGCAGAGTGACAGGGGAACATACGCAGTATTTT.

The chain employs TRBV5-1 and TRBJ1-5; weak D call: TRBD1 (6 bases). Germline CDR1 reads SGHRS; CDR2 reads YFSETQ. The CDR3 is 15 residues long. Trimming shortened V by 0 bases and J by 2 bases, and 9 bases separated the two germline ends. In DNA, the CDR3 is TGCGCCAGCAGCTTGGGGGAGGGGGGCAATCAGCCCCAGCATTTT. Its protein is CASSLGEGGNQPQHF.

CDR3: CASSFPRNEKLFF. The CDR3 DNA sequence: TGTGCCAGCAGTTTCCCCAGGAATGAAAAACTGTTTTTT. The chain carries TRBV28 and TRBJ1-4; D is undetermined. Between the trimmed V and J ends, which lost 3 bases and 5 bases, there was a span of 7 bases. Per the germline V gene, CDR1 is MDHEN and CDR2 is SYDVKM. There are 13 residues in the CDR3. Filled out from reference TRBV28 and TRBJ1-4, the complete variable domain reads DVKVTQSSRYLVKRTGEKVFLECVQDMDHENMFWYRQDPGLGLRLIYFSYDVKMKEKGDIPEGYSVSREKKERFSLILESASTNQTSMYLCASSFPRNEKLFFGSGTQLSVL.

This clonotype occurred a few times. The chain links TRBV10-2 to TRBJ1-1, with D perhaps matching TRBD1 (5 bases). Germline values: CDR1 WSHSY, CDR2 SAAADI. The CDR3 extends over 15 amino acids. V was clipped by 6 bases and J by 1 base, with 15 bases between them. As DNA, the CDR3 is TGCGCCAGCAGGGACACCTCCGGGGGGAACACTGAAGCTTTCTTT. Translating it yields CASRDTSGGNTEAFF.

This chain links TRBV7-9 with TRBJ2-7, with TRBD2 as a possible D gene (5 bases). The CDR3 sequence is 17 residues long. Germline V lookup: CDR1 SEHNR, CDR2 FQNEAQ (reference sequence). Between the trimmed V and J ends, which lost 0 bases and 5 bases, there was a span of 20 bases. The CDR3 spells CASSLAPLPGWKNEQYF. CDR3 coding DNA: TGTGCCAGCAGCTTAGCCCCCCTCCCGGGGTGGAAGAACGAGCAGTACTTC.

This clonotype was detected a few times. The chain is built from TRBV6-6 and TRBJ2-4; 11 bases match TRBD2. V lost 2 bases and J lost 2; bases outside the gene matches: 5. This CDR3 region has 17 residues. CDR1 and CDR2 (germline): MNHNY, SVGAGI (reference sequence). CDR3 residues: CASSYALAGASKNIQYF. In nucleotides, the CDR3 is TGTGCCAGCAGTTACGCACTAGCGGGAGCCTCCAAAAACATTCAGTACTTC.

The chain is built from TRBV28 and TRBJ1-6; 8 bases agree with TRBD1. The CDR3 is 17 residues long. CDR1 and CDR2 from the germline V gene are MDHEN and SYDVKM. V was pared by 8 bases and J by 3 bases, with 12 bases of the junction left unmatched. The CDR3 nucleotides read TGTGCCAGCGGCAAAATCAGGGGGCAAAACTATAATTCACCCCTCCACTTT. This sequence encodes CASGKIRGQNYNSPLHF.

There are many counts of this clonotype. V usage is TRBV5-1 and J usage is TRBJ2-1; TRBD1 is a possible D gene (5 bases). The ends were cut back, 4 bases at V and 8 bases at J, with 10 bases in the middle. The CDR3 sequence is 12 residues long. CDR1 is SGHRS, CDR2 YFSETQ, per germline. CDR3 amino acids: CASSIQGYEQFF. DNA for the CDR3: TGCGCCAGCAGCATTCAGGGTTATGAGCAGTTCTTC.

A few counts support this clonotype. The genes are TRBV12-3 or TRBV12-4 and TRBJ2-4, with D tentatively TRBD1 or TRBD2 (5 bases each). Trimming shortened V by 7 bases and J by 0 bases, and 10 bases separated the two germline ends. The CDR3 length is 14 residues. This CDR3 is CASTLGVAKNIQYF. In DNA, the CDR3 is TGTGCCAGCACCCTGGGGGTAGCCAAAAACATTCAGTACTTC.

V gene TRBV6-2 or TRBV6-3 combines with J gene TRBJ2-7, with D perhaps given as TRBD1 or TRBD2 (5 bases each). From germline, CDR1 is MNHEY and CDR2 SVGEGT. Between the trimmed V and J ends, which lost 2 bases and 0 bases, there was a span of 11 bases. This CDR3 region has 15 residues. CDR3 in amino acids: CASSYRAGSSYEQYF. CDR3 nucleotides: TGTGCCAGCAGTTACCGAGCAGGGAGCTCCTACGAGCAGTACTTC.

The chain carries TRBV10-3 and TRBJ2-5, with 8 bases aligning to TRBD1. V lost 10 bases to trimming and J lost 2 bases; unmatched junction nucleotides: 9. The germline CDR1 and CDR2 sequences are ENHRY and SYGVKD. The CDR3 spans 14 residues. As DNA, the CDR3 is TGTGCCACCAGACGAACAGGGGGGCAAGAGACCCAGTACTTC. This gives the protein CATRRTGGQETQYF.

This chain connects TRBV4-2 to TRBJ2-3, with 8 bases fitting TRBD2. Trimming at V came to 1 base and at J to 2 bases, leaving 5 bases not matched to a gene. The germline V gene encodes CDR1 LGHNA and CDR2 YNFKEQ. This CDR3 has 16 amino acids. CDR3 sequence: CASSQAGGPDTDTQYF. CDR3 DNA sequence: TGTGCCAGCAGCCAAGCGGGGGGGCCTGACACAGATACGCAGTATTTT.

This clonotype was counted only a few times. V is TRBV13 and J is TRBJ2-5; D is ambiguous. Per the germline V gene, CDR1 is PRHDT and CDR2 is FYEKMQ (reference sequence). The CDR3 loop spans 15 amino acids. Trimming took 5 bases from V and 1 from J, leaving 14 bases between them. The CDR3 spells CASSDLATIQETQYF. The DNA of the CDR3 is TGTGCCAGCAGCGACCTGGCTACCATCCAAGAGACCCAGTACTTC.

This sequence joins TRBV6-2 or TRBV6-3 and TRBJ1-5; possibly TRBD1 for D (6 bases). The CDR3 sequence is 15 residues long. CDR1 and CDR2 (germline): MNHEY, SVGEGT. Trimming left V 6 bases short and J 2 bases short, with 14 bases between. The CDR3 DNA reads TGTGCCAGCAGACGAACAGGGTCAGGCAATCAGCCCCAGCATTTT. Protein product: CASRRTGSGNQPQHF.